The present entry profiles one T cell receptor (beta chain) with its context. No antigen is known for it. Deletions cut 1 base from V and 1 base from J, with 5 bases between. The CDR3 is 13 residues long. CDR1 SGDLS and CDR2 YYNGEE come from the germline V gene. This specimen belongs to a study of cytomegalovirus exposure and HLA in healthy donors. The PCR was carried out with 60 Vbeta primers and 13 Jbeta primers. Measured with immunoSEQ multiplex PCR; TCRdb has only the in-frame clones, and not every one. This table has 150,000 or so clones, approximately 84% appearing once. Study-level results: HLA restriction was apparent for most CMV-associated TCR beta chains in a later analysis. A later analysis revealed that TCR association rates differed between HLA loci, peaking at DRB1 and bottoming out at HLA-C.

Specimen: PBMCs. This rearrangement joins TRBV9 to TRBJ1-1; possible D gene TRBD1, 5 bases. This clonotype was sampled from a boy aged 2 to 9 in good health and CMV-seronegative. The CDR3 DNA reads as TGTGCCAGCAGCGTACAGGGGAACACTGAAGCTTTCTTT. Its protein is CASSVQGNTEAFF.